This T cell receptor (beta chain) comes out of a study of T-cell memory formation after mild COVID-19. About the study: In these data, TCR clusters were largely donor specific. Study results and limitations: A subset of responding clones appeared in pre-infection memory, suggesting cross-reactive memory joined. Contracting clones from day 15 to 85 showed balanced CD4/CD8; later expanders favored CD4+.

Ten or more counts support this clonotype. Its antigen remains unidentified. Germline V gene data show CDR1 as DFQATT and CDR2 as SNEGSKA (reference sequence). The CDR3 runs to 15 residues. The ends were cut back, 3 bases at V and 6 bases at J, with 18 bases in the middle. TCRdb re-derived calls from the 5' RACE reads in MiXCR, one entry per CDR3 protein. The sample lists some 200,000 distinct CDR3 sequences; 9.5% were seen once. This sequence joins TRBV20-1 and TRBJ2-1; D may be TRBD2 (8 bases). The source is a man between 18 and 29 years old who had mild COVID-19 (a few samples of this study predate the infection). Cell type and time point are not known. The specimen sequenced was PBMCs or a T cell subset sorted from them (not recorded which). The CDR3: CSASTGLEGANEQFF. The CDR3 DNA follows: TGCAGTGCTAGCACGGGACTAGAGGGGGCCAATGAGCAGTTCTTC.